One sample yielded the 29 T cell receptor beta chains listed below, sequenced in a study of T cell responses to AZD1222 COVID-19 vaccine. The method was immunoSEQ multiplex PCR; TCRdb's version includes in-frame clones alone and lacks a portion of them. The table lists 100,000 to 130,000 clones, roughly 90% of them singletons. This specimen consisted of peripheral blood, obtained on day 0 of MenACWY control vaccination. The receptors here all came from an adult in good health.

V gene TRBV9 combines with J gene TRBJ1-1, with unresolved D. Looked up from germline, CDR1 is SGDLS and CDR2 is YYNGEE. V lost 5 bases and J 0 bases, leaving 8 bases between the germline ends. This CDR3 contains 13 residues. DNA of the CDR3: TGTGCCAGCAGTCCCCGGTTGAACACTGAAGCTTTCTTT. It specifies CASSPRLNTEAFF.

This chain's CDR3 is CASSLGTGTTEAFF. The CDR3 coding sequence is TGCGCCAGCAGCTTGGGGACAGGGACCACTGAAGCTTTCTTT. The V gene is TRBV5-1, the J gene TRBJ1-1; 8 bases map to TRBD1. CDR3 size: 14 residues. V was pared by 0 bases and J by 4 bases, with 2 bases of the junction left unmatched. CDR1 and CDR2 from the germline V gene are SGHRS and YFSETQ.

The chain has TRBV5-6 and TRBJ2-3, with a tentative D call TRBD2 (6 bases). The V gene lost 3 bases and the J gene lost 2 bases, with 16 bases spanning the gap. CDR3 length equals 16 residues. Germline CDR1 and CDR2: SGHDT and YYEEEE. The CDR3 is CASSYSGTDYTDTQYF. DNA of the CDR3: TGTGCCAGCAGCTACTCCGGGACGGACTACACAGATACGCAGTATTTT.

This chain connects TRBV4-1 to TRBJ2-5, with D possibly matching TRBD1 (6 bases). CDR1 is MGHRA and CDR2 is YSYEKL in the germline V gene. CDR3 length: 15 residues. V gave up 1 base and J gave up 4 bases, with 13 bases separating them. CDR3 in amino acids: CASSQGNRAGETQYF. CDR3 nucleotide sequence: TGCGCCAGCAGCCAAGGAAACAGGGCGGGAGAGACCCAGTACTTC.

The V call is TRBV5-1, the J call TRBJ1-4; D remains unclear. The CDR3 length is 15 residues. Germline V gene lookup returns CDR1 SGHRS and CDR2 YFSETQ. V was pared by 0 bases and J by 8 bases, with 14 bases between. The CDR3, as DNA: TGCGCCAGCAGCTTGGCCGGTTCCCGGGAGGAAAAACTGTTTTTT. Protein: CASSLAGSREEKLFF.

This chain connects TRBV24-1 to TRBJ2-7; D is unresolved. Trimming cost V 7 bases and J 0 bases, with 9 bases left between them. Germline assignment: CDR1 KGHDR and CDR2 SFDVKD. The CDR3 is made up of 13 amino acids. In DNA form, the CDR3 reads TGTGCCACCAGCGAGGCCCACTCCTACGAGCAGTACTTC. This sequence encodes CATSEAHSYEQYF.

The chain couples TRBV10-3 to TRBJ2-3; 7 bases are shared with TRBD1. The CDR3 loop spans 17 amino acids. Germline V gene sequence: CDR1 ENHRY, CDR2 SYGVKD. V lost 0 bases and J lost 0; bases outside the gene matches: 6. The CDR3, as DNA: TGTGCCATCAGTGAGTCGAGAAGGGGGCCTAGCACAGATACGCAGTATTTT. Translated, it gives CAISESRRGPSTDTQYF.

This sequence joins TRBV19 and TRBJ1-2; D is possibly TRBD1 (6 bases). This CDR3 has 12 amino acids. The V end lost 10 bases, the J end lost 2 bases, and 11 bases lay between the germline ends. Germline V gene sequence: CDR1 LNHDA, CDR2 SQIVND (reference sequence). The CDR3 sequence is CATQQGNYGYTF. CDR3 coding DNA: TGTGCCACCCAACAGGGAAACTATGGCTACACCTTC. The whole variable domain, filled in from reference TRBV19 and TRBJ1-2, reads DGGITQSPKYLFRKEGQNVTLSCEQNLNHDAMYWYRQDPGQGLRLIYYSQIVNDFQKGDIAEGYSVSREKKESFPLTVTSAQKNPTAFYLCATQQGNYGYTFGSGTRLTVV.

This chain uses TRBV27 with TRBJ1-4; TRBD1 is a possible D gene (6 bases). Germline CDR1 and CDR2: MNHEY and SMNVEV (reference sequence). The CDR3 is 13 amino acids. The DNA for the CDR3 is TGTGCGGGGAGAGACAGGTGGGGAGAAAAACTGTTTTTT. Protein sequence: CAGRDRWGEKLFF.

V and J are TRBV2 and TRBJ1-1; TRBD1 is a possible D gene (5 bases). Between the trimmed V and J ends, which lost 8 bases and 0 bases, there was a span of 16 bases. The CDR3 runs 15 residues. The germline gives CDR1 SNHLY, CDR2 FYNNEI. CDR3 in DNA: TGTGCCAGCGGCCAGACGGGGCTGATGAACACTGAAGCTTTCTTT. It codes for CASGQTGLMNTEAFF.

The genes are TRBV7-9 and TRBJ1-2; D is perhaps TRBD1 (5 bases). Germline CDR1 reads SEHNR; CDR2 reads FQNEAQ (reference sequence). Between the trimmed V and J ends, which lost 3 bases and 3 bases, there was a span of 17 bases. CDR3 length equals 16 residues. In DNA, the CDR3 is TGTGCCAGCAGCTTCGGGCAGGGTATGGGGTACTATGGCTACACCTTC. It translates to CASSFGQGMGYYGYTF.

This clone was detected once. The chain uses TRBV6-5 and TRBJ2-3; 12 nucleotides align to TRBD2. Germline CDR1 is MNHEY and CDR2 is SVGAGI. The V and J ends lost 6 bases and 5 bases, in that order; junction bases with no gene match: 3. The CDR3 consists of 14 residues. This CDR3 is CASRLAGGGDTQYF. CDR3 DNA sequence: TGTGCCAGCAGACTAGCGGGGGGAGGAGATACGCAGTATTTT.

This clone was seen a single time. The V and J genes are TRBV19 and TRBJ1-4; TRBD1 matches at 7 bases. The CDR3 runs 13 residues. Trimming took 5 bases from V and 7 from J; bases not matched to a gene: 4. Germline CDR1 is LNHDA and CDR2 is SQIVND (reference sequence). CDR3 sequence (DNA): TGTGCCAGTAGTCTGGACAGGCGTGAAAAACTGTTTTTT. Amino acids: CASSLDRREKLFF.

This clone was seen only once. The genes are TRBV30 and TRBJ1-6; D gene ambiguous. This CDR3 has 12 residues. Between the trimmed V and J ends, which lost 3 bases and 14 bases, there was a span of 14 bases. Germline-derived CDR1 and CDR2 are GTSNPN and SVGIG (reference sequence). The CDR3 region is CAWRRAFGSLHF. CDR3 nucleotide sequence: TGTGCCTGGAGGCGAGCCTTCGGGTCCCTCCACTTT.

The chain couples TRBV27 to TRBJ2-7; 7 bases are a match to TRBD1. Germline values: CDR1 MNHEY, CDR2 SMNVEV (reference sequence). V lost 3 bases and J lost 5; bases outside the gene matches: 7. The CDR3 has 14 residues. Written as DNA, the CDR3 is TGTGCCAGCAGTTTTAGCAGGGGGTATAACGAGCAGTACTTC. Protein sequence: CASSFSRGYNEQYF.

The chain uses TRBV10-1 and TRBJ2-1, with D perhaps TRBD2 (6 bases). CDR1 is WNHNN, CDR2 SYGVQD, per germline (reference sequence). This CDR3 comprises 14 residues. Deletions cut 2 bases from V and 7 bases from J, with 12 bases between. The CDR3, as DNA: TGCGCCAGCAGTGAGGATGCGGGGAGGAATGAGCAGTTCTTC. Its translation is CASSEDAGRNEQFF.

This chain connects TRBV6-5 to TRBJ1-1, with a possible D match to TRBD1 (6 bases). The germline V and J ends were trimmed by 8 bases and 5 bases, with 18 bases remaining between them. This CDR3 comprises 14 residues. CDR1 and CDR2 from the germline V gene are MNHEY and SVGAGI. The CDR3 region has the DNA TGTGCCAGCGGAAGTACAGGGACTCCGACTGAAGCTTTCTTT. It encodes CASGSTGTPTEAFF.

This clone was counted only a few times. This rearrangement joins TRBV27 to TRBJ1-5; TRBD1 matches 10 bases. Germline assignment: CDR1 MNHEY and CDR2 SMNVEV (reference sequence). CDR3 size: 16 residues. V dropped 5 bases and J dropped 5; count of bases not matched to a gene: 9. CDR3 in DNA: TGTGCCAGCAGTCGTGCCGGGACAGGGGATTATCAGCCCCAGCATTTT. Translating gives CASSRAGTGDYQPQHF.

V is TRBV3-1 (or the pseudogene TRBV3-2) and J is TRBJ2-2, with D unclear. V lost 4 bases to trimming and J lost 2 bases, with 5 bases between them. Germline V lookup: CDR1 LGHDT, CDR2 YNNKEL (reference sequence). The CDR3 consists of 13 residues. The CDR3 region is CASSPYNTGELFF. The CDR3 bases are TGTGCCAGCAGCCCCTACAACACCGGGGAGCTGTTTTTT.

As regards this clone: One end of the junction does not line up with germline, which may come from a read error. CDR3 in amino acids: CASTPLPGRTDTQYF. The CDR3 DNA reads as TGTGCTAGCACCCCCCTCCCGGGGCGCACAGATACGCAGTATTTT. This rearrangement joins TRBV7-7 to TRBJ2-3, with D possibly called TRBD1 or TRBD2 (5 bases each). CDR3 size: 15 residues. Germline CDR1 is SSHAT and CDR2 is FNYEAQ (reference sequence). Full variable domain (rest looked up from reference TRBV7-7 and TRBJ2-3): GAGVSQSPRYKVTKRGQDVTLRCDPISSHATLYWYQQALGQGPEFLTYFNYEAQPDKSGLPSDRFSAERPEGSISTLTIQRTEQRDSAMYRCASTPLPGRTDTQYFGPGTRLTVL.

This clone was observed once. The rearrangement uses TRBV6-5 and TRBJ2-2; 11 bases are shared with TRBD2. The trim removed 6 bases at V and 6 bases at J, leaving 6 bases unmatched. CDR1 and CDR2 from the germline V gene are MNHEY and SVGAGI. This CDR3 contains 15 residues. Here the CDR3 reads CASSPLAGGSGELFF. In DNA form, the CDR3 reads TGTGCCAGCAGCCCCTTAGCGGGGGGGTCCGGGGAGCTGTTTTTT.

This sequence joins TRBV19 and TRBJ1-6, with a weak D call TRBD1 (5 bases). From germline, CDR1 is LNHDA and CDR2 SQIVND (reference sequence). The V and J ends lost 6 bases and 7 bases respectively, with 13 bases between them. CDR3 length: 14 amino acids. This CDR3 is CASSNGAENSPLHF. CDR3 in DNA: TGTGCCAGTAGCAATGGGGCTGAGAATTCACCCCTCCACTTT.

The V call is TRBV6-5, the J call TRBJ1-6; 12 nucleotides align to TRBD1. Germline lookup yields CDR1 MNHEY and CDR2 SVGAGI. V dropped 8 bases and J dropped 9; count of bases not matched to a gene: 5. The CDR3 covers 14 residues. CDR3 protein: CASWLGQGASPLHF. The CDR3 coding sequence is TGTGCCAGCTGGCTGGGACAGGGGGCTTCACCCCTCCACTTT.

The chain recombines TRBV4-2 with TRBJ2-7; no clear D. CDR3 length: 14 amino acids. V lost 2 bases to trimming and J lost 4 bases, with 12 bases between them. Germline V lookup: CDR1 LGHNA, CDR2 YNFKEQ. In nucleotides, the CDR3 is TGTGCCAGCAGCCAAAGGTCCGATTTATACGAGCAGTACTTC. It specifies CASSQRSDLYEQYF.

With regard to this clone: Its ends do not fully match the called genes, so a read error is possible. The J gene is TRBJ2-7, the V gene TRBV29-1; possibly TRBD2 for D (5 bases). The CDR3 spans 13 residues. Germline V gene sequence: CDR1 SQVTM, CDR2 ANQGSEA. The CDR3 DNA reads TGCAGCGTGGAAGAGGCGGGTGCGGGTGAGCAGTACTTC. Its translation is CSVEEAGAGEQYF.

The chain carries TRBV30 and TRBJ1-1; TRBD1 agrees at 9 bases. Per the germline V gene, CDR1 is GTSNPN and CDR2 is SVGIG (reference sequence). V was pared by 5 bases and J by 7 bases, with 8 bases of the junction left unmatched. The CDR3 has 13 amino acids. The CDR3 DNA reads TGTGCCTGGGTCGGGACAGGGTCGATTGAAGCTTTCTTT. Protein product: CAWVGTGSIEAFF.

J is TRBJ1-4 and V is TRBV2, with D possibly being TRBD1 (5 bases). This CDR3 contains 14 residues. V lost 8 bases to trimming and J lost 2 bases, with 12 bases between them. Germline CDR1 SNHLY, CDR2 FYNNEI. CDR3 residues: CASSPGRTNEKLFF. The CDR3 DNA reads TGTGCCAGCTCACCGGGACGGACTAATGAAAAACTGTTTTTT.

This chain uses TRBV6-2 or TRBV6-3 with TRBJ2-1; D tentatively fits TRBD1 or TRBD2 (5 bases each). The CDR3 runs 18 residues. Trimming took 6 bases from V and 7 from J, leaving 28 bases between them. Germline values: CDR1 MNHEY, CDR2 SVGEGT. The CDR3 DNA follows: TGTGCCAGCAGCCATCGGGGCCAATTCCCTATAAGTCCGAATGAGCAGTTCTTC. Translation gives CASSHRGQFPISPNEQFF.

The genes are TRBV7-8 and TRBJ1-1; 9 bases align to TRBD1. Trimming took 1 base from V and 4 from J; bases not matched to a gene: 7. The CDR3 consists of 16 residues. The V gene's germline CDR1 is SGHVS and CDR2 FQNEAQ. In nucleotides, the CDR3 is TGTGCCAGCAGCTTAGAACAGGGGGCGATTGGCACTGAAGCTTTCTTT. Amino acid sequence: CASSLEQGAIGTEAFF.